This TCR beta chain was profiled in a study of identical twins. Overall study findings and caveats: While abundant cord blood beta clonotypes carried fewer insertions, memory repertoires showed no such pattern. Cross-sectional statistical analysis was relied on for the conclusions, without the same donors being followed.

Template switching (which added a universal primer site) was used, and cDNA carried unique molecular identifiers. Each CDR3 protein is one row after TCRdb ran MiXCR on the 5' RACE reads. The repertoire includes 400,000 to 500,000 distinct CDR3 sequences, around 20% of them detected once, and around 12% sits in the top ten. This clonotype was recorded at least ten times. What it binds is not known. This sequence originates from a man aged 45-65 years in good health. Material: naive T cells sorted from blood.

CDR3 DNA sequence: TGTGCCAGCAGCCGGCGGGACGAAAAACTGTTTTTT. This encodes CASSRRDEKLFF. V usage is TRBV5-6 and J usage is TRBJ1-4, with D possibly matching TRBD1 (5 bases). Trimming removed 4 bases from V and 8 bases from J, with 9 bases in between. The CDR3 contains 12 residues. CDR1 and CDR2 from the germline V gene are SGHDT and YYEEEE.